The 16 T cell receptor beta chains listed next were all sequenced from one sample in a study of T-cell memory formation after mild COVID-19 (dated by TCRdb to about 2021). The library relied on 5' RACE. Sequenced using an Illumina NovaSeq 6000. TCRdb passed the public sequencing reads through fastp at Q25 and MiXCR, retaining productive beta sequences. Rows merge per CDR3 protein into single entries with the most common DNA and genes. The sample profile shows some 210,000 distinct CDR3 sequences; approximately 30% of them were found once. Jointly, the top ten make up roughly 11% of the sample. Sequencing was carried out using PBMCs or a T cell subset sorted from them (not recorded which). The receptor set was obtained from an adult woman who had mild COVID-19 (a few samples of this study predate the infection). The sample titles of this study are shuffled in the database, so cell type and time point are left out; the donor was told from shared clones.

The V and J genes are TRBV4-2 and TRBJ2-1, with unresolved D. This CDR3 comprises 11 residues. CDR1 is LGHNA and CDR2 is YNFKEQ in the germline V gene. V lost 4 bases, J lost 7 bases, and 5 bases lay in between. The CDR3 protein is CASSRPNEQFF. CDR3 in DNA: TGTGCCAGCAGCCGTCCAAATGAGCAGTTCTTC.

The V call is TRBV27, the J call TRBJ2-3; the match to TRBD1 covers 8 bases. The germline CDR1 and CDR2 sequences are MNHEY and SMNVEV (reference sequence). V dropped 4 bases and J dropped 5; count of bases not matched to a gene: 5. This CDR3 is built from 14 residues. The chain's CDR3 is CASSYQGAGDTQYF. The CDR3 nucleotides are TGTGCCAGCAGTTATCAGGGGGCGGGAGATACGCAGTATTTT.

This clonotype was counted between two and nine times. The chain links TRBV15 to TRBJ2-7; 11 nucleotides agree with TRBD2. CDR3 length equals 17 residues. Unmatched junction bases numbered 11, after V lost 1 base and J lost 6 bases. Germline CDR1 and CDR2: LNHNV and YYDKDF (reference sequence). CDR3 region: CATSRVRGLAVGGEQYF. CDR3 DNA: TGTGCCACCAGCAGAGTGAGGGGACTAGCGGTAGGAGGCGAGCAGTACTTC. Filled out from reference TRBV15 and TRBJ2-7, the complete variable domain reads DAMVIQNPRYQVTQFGKPVTLSCSQTLNHNVMYWYQQKSSQAPKLLFHYYDKDFNNEADTPDNFQSRRPNTSFCFLDIRSPGLGDTAMYLCATSRVRGLAVGGEQYFGPGTRLTVT.

The V gene is TRBV12-3 or TRBV12-4, the J gene TRBJ1-2, with D maybe TRBD1 (5 bases). V was pared by 2 bases and J by 6 bases, with 13 bases between. The CDR3 totals 14 residues. CDR3 DNA: TGTGCCAGCAGTTTACTTCGGGAGGGACATGGCTACACCTTC. Protein sequence: CASSLLREGHGYTF.

In its sample, this clonotype was seen a few times. The chain couples TRBV7-8 to TRBJ1-5; D not resolved. The CDR3 contains 15 residues. The V gene's germline CDR1 is SGHVS and CDR2 FQNEAQ. V lost 0 bases, J lost 5 bases, and 11 bases lay in between. The chain's CDR3 is CASSLAFQPYQPQHF. The CDR3 DNA sequence: TGTGCCAGCAGCTTAGCTTTCCAGCCGTATCAGCCCCAGCATTTT.

This clonotype was counted between two and nine times. The V gene is TRBV15, the J gene TRBJ1-3, with TRBD1 as a possible D gene (6 bases). CDR1 and CDR2 (germline): LNHNV, YYDKDF (reference sequence). V lost 0 bases, J lost 4 bases, and 10 bases lay in between. This CDR3 has 15 amino acids. Written as DNA, the CDR3 is TGTGCCACCAGCAGAGAGGCAGGGGCCGGAAACACCATATATTTT. Protein sequence: CATSREAGAGNTIYF.

The gene calls are TRBV14 and TRBJ2-7, with D perhaps matching TRBD1 (5 bases). Germline lookup yields CDR1 SGHDN and CDR2 FVKESK. CDR3 length equals 14 residues. Deletions cut 5 bases from V and 6 bases from J, with 17 bases between. The CDR3 region has the DNA TGTGCCAGCAGCGCCAGGGAAGGATGGCGCGAGCAGTACTTC. It yields the protein CASSAREGWREQYF.

This chain uses TRBV18 with TRBJ1-2; D gene ambiguous. CDR3 length: 11 amino acids. Trimming pared 5 bases from V and 2 bases from J, leaving 3 bases between. Germline loops: CDR1 KGHSH, CDR2 LQKENI. This chain's CDR3 is CASSDNYGYTF. The DNA of the CDR3 is TGTGCCAGCTCAGACAACTATGGCTACACCTTC.

The chain employs TRBV7-6 and TRBJ1-1; D gene ambiguous. Germline V gene lookup returns CDR1 SGHVS and CDR2 FNYEAQ. CDR3 size: 14 residues. The germline V and J ends were trimmed by 1 base and 10 bases, with 16 bases remaining between them. The CDR3 is CASSLVGGQGGAFF. In DNA form, the CDR3 reads TGTGCCAGCAGCTTAGTGGGAGGCCAAGGAGGAGCTTTCTTT.

The chain is built from TRBV29-1 and TRBJ2-7; 7 bases match TRBD1. CDR3 length: 12 amino acids. V trimming: 7 bases; J trimming: 2 bases; junction bases outside the gene matches: 5. Germline-derived CDR1 and CDR2 are SQVTM and ANQGSEA. Written as DNA, the CDR3 is TGCAGCGCGACGACAGGGCCCTACGAGCAGTACTTC. It encodes CSATTGPYEQYF.

The chain uses TRBV24-1 and TRBJ2-3; TRBD2 agrees at 11 bases. The CDR3 has 17 residues. Germline lookup yields CDR1 KGHDR and CDR2 SFDVKD. J was trimmed by 2 bases and V by 4 bases; bases with no gene match: 7. CDR3 DNA: TGTGCCACCAGTGACGCCCCTAGCGGGGGGACCACAGATACGCAGTATTTT. Encoded protein: CATSDAPSGGTTDTQYF.

The chain links TRBV20-1 to TRBJ2-1, with TRBD2 identical over 9 bases. This CDR3 spans 15 amino acids. Germline trimming cut 3 bases from V and 3 bases from J; bases unmatched to any gene: 6. Germline V lookup: CDR1 DFQATT, CDR2 SNEGSKA (reference sequence). The CDR3 here is CSASGSGSFYNEQFF. The DNA for the CDR3 is TGCAGTGCTAGCGGTAGCGGGAGCTTCTACAATGAGCAGTTCTTC.

This clonotype was recorded a few times. V is TRBV27 and J is TRBJ2-2; D gene uncertain. The CDR3 has 11 amino acids. The V and J ends lost 6 bases and 4 bases respectively, with 3 bases between them. CDR1 and CDR2 from the germline V gene are MNHEY and SMNVEV (reference sequence). The CDR3 sequence: CASSGTGELFF. For the CDR3, the DNA is TGTGCCAGCAGCGGCACCGGGGAGCTGTTTTTT.

CDR3 bases: TGTGCCAGCAGCCCCGTCAGGGATACGCAGTATTTT. Translation gives CASSPVRDTQYF. This chain joins TRBV9 and TRBJ2-3; no reliable D call. The length of the CDR3 is 12 residues. Between the trimmed V and J ends, which lost 4 bases and 6 bases, there was a span of 9 bases. Germline V lookup: CDR1 SGDLS, CDR2 YYNGEE.

This chain links TRBV9 with TRBJ2-5; 7 bases match TRBD1. The CDR3 is made up of 15 amino acids. Germline V gene data show CDR1 as SGDLS and CDR2 as YYNGEE. With 0 bases clipped from V and 5 bases from J, the junction kept 7 bases outside the gene matches. The CDR3 here is CASSVGRGLWETQYF. In DNA form, the CDR3 reads TGTGCCAGCAGCGTAGGTAGGGGGCTTTGGGAGACCCAGTACTTC.

At least ten counts were recorded for this clonotype. The gene calls are TRBV5-1 and TRBJ2-5; 8 bases fit TRBD1. The CDR3 is 16 residues long. The trim removed 4 bases at V and 2 bases at J, leaving 10 bases unmatched. The germline V gene has CDR1 SGHRS and CDR2 YFSETQ. The CDR3 spells CASSLAPGQAQETQYF. CDR3 in DNA: TGCGCCAGCAGCCTTGCCCCGGGACAGGCGCAAGAGACCCAGTACTTC. Full variable domain (remainder filled in from reference TRBV5-1 and TRBJ2-5): KAGVTQTPRYLIKTRGQQVTLSCSPISGHRSVSWYQQTPGQGLQFLFEYFSETQRNKGNFPGRFSGRQFSNSRSEMNVSTLELGDSALYLCASSLAPGQAQETQYFGPGTRLLVL.